This record concerns one TCR beta chain sequence. Its antigen is currently unknown. Donors consisted of healthy bone marrow donors. This sample was taken from a study of cytomegalovirus exposure and HLA in healthy donors. Overall study findings and caveats: The likely origin of a cluster of highly shared sequence variants was a sequencing artifact. Reportedly, cytomegalovirus status was diagnosed with high sensitivity and specificity.

Primers: 60 Vbeta forward and 13 Jbeta reverse. The repertoire was sequenced with immunoSEQ multiplex PCR; TCRdb's copy has only in-frame clones and lacks some. Here the sample spans 150,000 or so clones, about three quarters being singletons. The CDR3 has 15 amino acids. J was trimmed by 3 bases and V by 6 bases; bases with no gene match: 5. Germline V gene data show CDR1 as MNHEY and CDR2 as SVGAGI. The origin of this receptor is a man aged 40-49 years in good health and CMV-seropositive. The specimen was PBMCs. The chain employs TRBV6-5 and TRBJ1-3; 10 nucleotides align to TRBD1. The CDR3 DNA reads TGTGCCAGCAGGGGACAGGGGACTTTTGGAAACACCATATATTTT. Translated: CASRGQGTFGNTIYF.